These T cell receptor beta chains were read from a single sample in a study of blood T cell repertoires in COVID-19. Method: immunoSEQ multiplex PCR; TCRdb's copy keeps in-frame clones and lacks some. The table includes approximately 280,000 clones, roughly 87% detected once. The sequencing sample was made of PBMCs or T cells enriched from blood (not recorded which). These receptors all stem from a woman in her thirties or forties who had recovered from COVID-19. Both conserved end residues are part of each CDR3. The D gene is left open where the match is weak. Only some rows state a clone size, as once, few, many or a class for expanded clones.

V: TRBV11-2
D: NA
size: few
J: TRBJ2-7
CDR3: CASSLDRGYEQYF
DNA: TGTGCCAGCAGCTTAGATCGGGGTTACGAGCAGTACTTC

V: TRBV27
D: NA
size: once
J: TRBJ2-7
CDR3: CASRQQGNREQYF
DNA: TGTGCCAGCAGACAACAGGGAAACAGAGAGCAGTACTTC

V: TRBV9
D: TRBD2
size: NA
J: TRBJ2-3
CDR3: CASSAGGLTRNTQYF
DNA: TGTGCCAGCAGCGCGGGAGGGCTAACCAGGAATACGCAGTATTTT

V: TRBV27
D: TRBD1
size: NA
J: TRBJ2-4
CDR3: CASSLSGGAGIQYF
DNA: TGTGCCAGCAGTTTATCAGGGGGCGCGGGCATTCAGTACTTC

V: TRBV29-1
D: TRBD1
size: few
J: TRBJ1-1
CDR3: CSVELTGGTEAFF
DNA: TGCAGCGTTGAGCTTACAGGGGGCACTGAAGCTTTCTTT

V: TRBV27
D: NA
size: NA
J: TRBJ1-2
CDR3: CASSSGARGYTF
DNA: TGTGCCAGCTCGTCAGGGGCGAGGGGCTACACCTTC

V: TRBV9
D: TRBD2
size: NA
J: TRBJ2-2
CDR3: CASSAPLAGGGIGELFF
DNA: TGTGCCAGCAGCGCTCCCCTAGCGGGAGGAGGTATCGGGGAGCTGTTTTTT

V: TRBV7-2
D: NA
size: NA
J: TRBJ1-2
CDR3: CASSSDTRLYGYTF
DNA: TGTGCCAGCAGCTCGGACACCCGACTCTATGGCTACACCTTC

V: TRBV9
D: TRBD2
size: NA
J: TRBJ2-1
CDR3: CASTRTSAYNEQFF
DNA: TGTGCCAGCACGCGGACTAGCGCCTACAATGAGCAGTTCTTC

V: TRBV12-3/TRBV12-4
D: TRBD1
size: NA
J: TRBJ1-2
CDR3: CASRGQGVVGYTF
DNA: TGTGCCAGCAGAGGACAGGGGGTAGTTGGCTACACCTTC

V: TRBV2
D: NA
size: NA
J: TRBJ2-7
CDR3: CASKARGYEQYF
DNA: TGTGCCAGCAAGGCCAGGGGTTACGAGCAGTACTTC

V: TRBV6-4
D: NA
size: once
J: TRBJ1-4
CDR3: CASSEGRGEKLFF
DNA: TGTGCCAGCAGTGAGGGAAGGGGCGAAAAACTGTTTTTT

V: TRBV30
D: NA
size: NA
J: TRBJ1-1
CDR3: CAWSVQLNTEAFF
DNA: TGTGCCTGGAGTGTACAGCTGAACACTGAAGCTTTCTTT

V: TRBV18
D: NA
size: NA
J: TRBJ2-3
CDR3: CASSRDTSTDTQYF
DNA: TGTGCCAGCTCACGGGACACTAGCACAGATACGCAGTATTTT

V: TRBV11-3
D: NA
size: NA
J: TRBJ2-2
CDR3: CASSLQGTGELFF
DNA: TGTGCCAGCAGCTTACAGGGCACCGGGGAGCTGTTTTTT

V: TRBV19
D: NA
size: NA
J: TRBJ1-1
CDR3: CASRDSEITEAFF
DNA: TGTGCCAGTAGGGACAGCGAGATCACTGAAGCTTTCTTT

V: TRBV15
D: TRBD2
size: NA
J: TRBJ2-3
CDR3: CATSTIRRAGEGTDTQYF
DNA: TGTGCCACCAGCACAATCCGGCGGGCGGGAGAGGGCACAGATACGCAGTATTTT

V: TRBV28
D: TRBD2
size: NA
J: TRBJ2-7
CDR3: CASSLGTSGGYEQYF
DNA: TGTGCCAGCAGTTTAGGGACTAGCGGGGGCTACGAGCAGTACTTC

V: TRBV2
D: TRBD1
size: NA
J: TRBJ1-1
CDR3: CASSETLRQGNTEAFF
DNA: TGTGCCAGCAGCGAGACCCTCAGACAGGGGAACACTGAAGCTTTCTTT

V: TRBV30
D: NA
size: NA
J: TRBJ1-4
CDR3: CACLPRATNEKLFF
DNA: TGTGCCTGCCTCCCTCGGGCAACTAATGAAAAACTGTTTTTT

V: TRBV6-2/TRBV6-3
D: TRBD1
size: NA
J: TRBJ1-2
CDR3: CASSYSQVGQFYTF
DNA: TGTGCCAGCAGTTACTCACAAGTGGGACAGTTCTACACCTTC

V: TRBV29-1
D: NA
size: NA
J: TRBJ2-5
CDR3: CSVTDSQETQYF
DNA: TGCAGCGTAACGGACAGCCAAGAGACCCAGTACTTC

V: TRBV6-5
D: NA
size: NA
J: TRBJ2-7
CDR3: CASSYSQVYEQYF
DNA: TGTGCCAGCAGTTACTCGCAGGTCTACGAGCAGTACTTC

V: TRBV5-4
D: TRBD2
size: few
J: TRBJ2-4
CDR3: CASSLTSGRVQAKNIQYF
DNA: TGTGCCAGCAGCTTGACTAGCGGGAGGGTCCAAGCCAAAAACATTCAGTACTTC

V: TRBV28
D: NA
size: NA
J: TRBJ2-1
CDR3: CASSLVGRGGLNEQFF
DNA: TGTGCCAGCAGTTTGGTTGGAAGAGGTGGTCTAAATGAGCAGTTCTTC

V: TRBV12-3/TRBV12-4
D: NA
size: NA
J: TRBJ1-6
CDR3: CASSLQSGSPLHF
DNA: TGTGCCAGCAGTTTGCAATCGGGGTCACCCCTCCACTTT

V: TRBV29-1
D: NA
size: NA
J: TRBJ1-3
CDR3: CSVVALQAHSGNTIYF
DNA: TGCAGCGTTGTAGCCCTACAGGCCCACTCTGGAAACACCATATATTTT

V: TRBV21-1
D: NA
size: NA
J: TRBJ2-1
CDR3: CASSGGRRPDNEQFF
DNA: TGTGCCAGCAGCGGGGGGAGAAGACCCGACAATGAGCAGTTCTTC

V: TRBV30
D: NA
size: NA
J: TRBJ2-1
CDR3: CAWRGRGAYNEQFF
DNA: TGTGCCTGGAGGGGTCGGGGAGCCTACAATGAGCAGTTCTTC

V: TRBV11-3
D: TRBD1
size: NA
J: TRBJ2-2
CDR3: CASPTGDRDSGELFF
DNA: TGTGCCAGCCCCACGGGGGACAGGGATTCCGGGGAGCTGTTTTTT

V: TRBV5-5
D: NA
size: NA
J: TRBJ2-7
CDR3: CASSLAVAPPYEQYF
DNA: TGTGCCAGCAGCTTGGCCGTAGCTCCGCCCTACGAGCAGTACTTC

V: TRBV28
D: TRBD1
size: NA
J: TRBJ1-4
CDR3: CASWTGGLEKLFF
DNA: TGTGCCAGTTGGACAGGGGGACTGGAAAAACTGTTTTTT

V: TRBV3-1/TRBV3-2
D: TRBD2
size: NA
J: TRBJ2-2
CDR3: CASSQDPRRSGRGWTSKTGGELFF
DNA: TGTGCCAGCAGCCAAGATCCTCGACGTAGCGGGAGGGGATGGACGTCCAAAACAGGCGGGGAGCTGTTTTTT

V: TRBV11-3
D: NA
size: NA
J: TRBJ2-1
CDR3: CASSLTGEHNEQFF
DNA: TGTGCCAGCAGCTTAACCGGAGAACACAATGAGCAGTTCTTC

V: TRBV21-1
D: NA
size: NA
J: TRBJ2-7
CDR3: CASSKGFPSWISVLCRQYF
DNA: TGTGCCAGCAGCAAAGGGTTTCCCTCGTGGATTAGCGTTTTATGTCGGCAGTACTTC

V: TRBV28
D: NA
size: NA
J: TRBJ1-5
CDR3: CASSPQGRLKNQPQHF
DNA: TGTGCCAGCAGCCCTCAGGGCAGACTCAAAAATCAGCCCCAGCATTTT

V: TRBV7-2
D: NA
size: NA
J: TRBJ1-5
CDR3: CASSPSIAQPQHF
DNA: TGTGCCAGCAGCCCCAGTATCGCTCAGCCCCAGCATTTT

V: TRBV3-1/TRBV3-2
D: TRBD2
size: NA
J: TRBJ2-3
CDR3: CASSRRTSGFTDTQYF
DNA: TGTGCCAGCAGCCGGAGGACTAGCGGATTCACAGATACGCAGTATTTT

V: TRBV15
D: TRBD1
size: NA
J: TRBJ1-5
CDR3: CATSSLGTGIREPQHF
DNA: TGTGCCACCAGCAGCCTAGGGACAGGTATCAGGGAGCCCCAGCATTTT

V: TRBV6-5
D: TRBD2
size: once
J: TRBJ2-2
CDR3: CASAGGPIDGELFF
DNA: TGTGCCAGCGCGGGAGGGCCGATTGACGGGGAGCTGTTTTTT

V: TRBV5-8
D: NA
size: NA
J: TRBJ1-1
CDR3: CASSLRTLNTEAFF
DNA: TGTGCCAGCAGCTTGAGGACACTTAACACTGAAGCTTTCTTT

V: TRBV7-3
D: TRBD1
size: once
J: TRBJ2-1
CDR3: CASSLTGAYNEQFF
DNA: TGTGCCAGCAGCTTGACAGGGGCCTACAATGAGCAGTTCTTC

V: TRBV6-1
D: NA
size: NA
J: TRBJ1-2
CDR3: CASSESQGRISYTF
DNA: TGTGCCAGCAGTGAAAGTCAGGGAAGAATTAGCTACACCTTC

V: TRBV20-1
D: NA
size: once
J: TRBJ1-4
CDR3: CSVRTNEKLFF
DNA: TGCAGCGTGAGGACTAATGAAAAACTGTTTTTT

V: TRBV7-9
D: NA
size: NA
J: TRBJ2-3
CDR3: CASSSTTPAQYF
DNA: TGTGCCAGCAGCTCTACCACCCCTGCGCAGTATTTT

V: TRBV7-3
D: TRBD2
size: NA
J: TRBJ2-1
CDR3: CASSLYDTSGRWNEQFF
DNA: TGTGCCAGCAGCCTTTACGATACTAGCGGGAGATGGAATGAGCAGTTCTTC

V: TRBV4-3
D: TRBD2
size: NA
J: TRBJ2-3
CDR3: CASSQDGGVYGTQYF
DNA: TGCGCCAGCAGCCAAGATGGGGGGGTTTACGGTACGCAGTATTTT

V: TRBV7-2
D: TRBD2
size: NA
J: TRBJ2-7
CDR3: CASSLASGTSGAYEQYF
DNA: TGTGCCAGCAGCTTAGCGTCCGGGACTAGCGGGGCCTACGAGCAGTACTTC

V: TRBV7-8
D: TRBD1
size: NA
J: TRBJ2-1
CDR3: CASSWGQATYNEQFF
DNA: TGTGCCAGCAGCTGGGGACAGGCTACCTACAATGAGCAGTTCTTC

V: TRBV28
D: NA
size: NA
J: TRBJ1-5
CDR3: CASSLTGQPQHF
DNA: TGTGCCAGCAGTTTAACGGGACAGCCCCAGCATTTT

V: TRBV28
D: TRBD2
size: NA
J: TRBJ2-7
CDR3: CASTTLADLVREQYF
DNA: TGTGCCAGCACCACACTAGCGGACCTCGTAAGGGAGCAGTACTTC

V: TRBV19
D: NA
size: NA
J: TRBJ1-5
CDR3: CASRGRPLSNQPQHF
DNA: TGTGCCAGTAGGGGGAGGCCGCTTAGCAATCAGCCCCAGCATTTT

V: TRBV11-2
D: NA
size: NA
J: TRBJ2-7
CDR3: CASSLGLRIYEQYF
DNA: TGTGCCAGCAGCTTAGGGTTGCGGATCTACGAGCAGTACTTC

V: TRBV28
D: NA
size: NA
J: TRBJ2-7
CDR3: CASRPGTNIPLSYEQYF
DNA: TGTGCCAGCAGGCCCGGGACAAACATTCCACTATCCTACGAGCAGTACTTC

V: TRBV11-2
D: TRBD2
size: NA
J: TRBJ2-7
CDR3: CASSWRVSGDYEQYF
DNA: TGTGCCAGCAGCTGGAGAGTTAGCGGGGACTACGAGCAGTACTTC

V: TRBV19
D: NA
size: NA
J: TRBJ2-1
CDR3: CASSIDRGWGNEQFF
DNA: TGTGCCAGTAGTATAGATCGGGGGTGGGGAAATGAGCAGTTCTTC

V: TRBV10-1
D: TRBD1
size: NA
J: TRBJ2-2
CDR3: CASSERQGAGELFF
DNA: TGCGCCAGCAGTGAAAGGCAGGGGGCCGGGGAGCTGTTTTTT

V: TRBV30
D: TRBD1
size: NA
J: TRBJ2-2
CDR3: CAWSLAGTANTGELFF
DNA: TGTGCCTGGAGCCTAGCCGGGACAGCCAACACCGGGGAGCTGTTTTTT

V: TRBV27
D: NA
size: NA
J: TRBJ2-2
CDR3: CASSLIGSYTGELFF
DNA: TGTGCCAGCAGTTTAATCGGGTCTTACACCGGGGAGCTGTTTTTT

V: TRBV19
D: TRBD2
size: once
J: TRBJ2-1
CDR3: CASTGEGLAYNEQFF
DNA: TGTGCCAGTACGGGGGAGGGCCTGGCTTACAATGAGCAGTTCTTC